One sample yielded the 10 T cell receptor beta chains listed below, sequenced in a study of blood T cell repertoires in COVID-19. Profiling relied on immunoSEQ multiplex PCR, and the TCRdb table lists in-frame clones only, not all of them. This table has 130,000 or so clones, about 76% appearing once. Sequences were obtained from peripheral blood. Source of these receptors: a woman aged 70-85 years with COVID-19, enrolled during active disease.

V usage is TRBV6-5 and J usage is TRBJ1-2; maybe TRBD1 (5 bases). CDR1 MNHEY and CDR2 SVGAGI come from the germline V gene. V was cut by 7 bases and J by 0 bases, with 15 bases left in between. The CDR3 consists of 15 residues. This chain's CDR3 is CASTTREGPNYGYTF. The CDR3 nucleotides read TGTGCCAGCACCACACGGGAGGGGCCTAACTATGGCTACACCTTC.

The count of this clone is one. The chain is built from TRBV19 and TRBJ1-2; 8 bases align to TRBD1. CDR1 and CDR2 (germline): LNHDA, SQIVND (reference sequence). J was trimmed by 4 bases and V by 5 bases; bases with no gene match: 12. The CDR3 extends over 16 amino acids. The CDR3 DNA is TGTGCCAGTAGTTTGTTGACAGGGGAGGACGGCTATGGCTACACCTTC. The encoded protein is CASSLLTGEDGYGYTF.

The chain recombines TRBV5-1 with TRBJ2-7; 9 bases line up with TRBD1. The germline V gene has CDR1 SGHRS and CDR2 YFSETQ. V lost 4 bases, J lost 5 bases, and 13 bases stayed unmatched. This CDR3 is 16 amino acids long. CDR3: CASSLTGGNVRNEQYF. DNA of the CDR3: TGCGCCAGCAGCCTGACAGGGGGAAACGTAAGGAACGAGCAGTACTTC.

This chain joins TRBV5-1 and TRBJ2-5; 9 bases are a match to TRBD1. The CDR3 is made up of 13 amino acids. Looked up from germline, CDR1 is SGHRS and CDR2 is YFSETQ. Trimming cost V 3 bases and J 5 bases; bases outside gene matches: 2. The CDR3 region is CASSSGTGETQYF. DNA for the CDR3: TGCGCCAGCAGCTCCGGGACAGGGGAGACCCAGTACTTC.

This clone has just one count. V and J are TRBV9 and TRBJ1-1; D uncertain. This CDR3 region has 16 residues. Trimming removed 4 bases from V and 2 bases from J, with 18 bases in between. Germline values: CDR1 SGDLS, CDR2 YYNGEE. The CDR3 loop reads CASSPPDERANTEAFF. CDR3 DNA: TGTGCCAGCAGCCCCCCGGACGAGAGGGCTAACACTGAAGCTTTCTTT.

The V gene is TRBV19, the J gene TRBJ1-1, with TRBD1 identical over 9 bases. The CDR3 extends over 16 amino acids. V shed 5 bases, J shed 1 base, and the junction held 8 bases outside the gene matches. Germline CDR1 reads LNHDA; CDR2 reads SQIVND (reference sequence). CDR3 residues: CASSWGQGVANTEAFF. The CDR3 DNA is TGTGCCAGTAGTTGGGGACAGGGAGTCGCGAACACTGAAGCTTTCTTT.

V usage is TRBV30 and J usage is TRBJ1-3; D is ambiguous. Germline CDR1 reads GTSNPN; CDR2 reads SVGIG (reference sequence). The CDR3 runs to 16 residues. With 0 bases removed from V and 0 bases from J, the gap between germline ends came to 12 bases. Here the CDR3 DNA reads TGTGCCTGGAGTGTACGGTCCCTGAGCTCTGGAAACACCATATATTTT. Translated, it gives CAWSVRSLSSGNTIYF.

The rearrangement uses TRBV7-2 and TRBJ2-1, with D possibly being TRBD1 (6 bases). The CDR3 is made up of 16 amino acids. In germline, CDR1 is SGHTA, CDR2 FQGNSA. The V end lost 6 bases, the J end lost 4 bases, and 19 bases lay between the germline ends. CDR3 in amino acids: CASRRSRGGVYNEQFF. The CDR3 DNA reads TGTGCCAGCAGACGATCCAGGGGCGGCGTTTACAATGAGCAGTTCTTC.

The rearrangement links TRBV2 to TRBJ2-2, with D maybe TRBD1 (5 bases). The CDR3 contains 15 residues. Germline CDR1 reads SNHLY; CDR2 reads FYNNEI. For the CDR3, the DNA is TGTGCTTCAGGTCAGGGCAGGACGAACACCGGGGAGCTGTTTTTT. Its translation is CASGQGRTNTGELFF.

In DNA form, the CDR3 reads TGTGCCAGCAGCCGACGGACAGGCAGACAATCTCTCTACGAGCAGTACTTC. Translating it yields CASSRRTGRQSLYEQYF. The chain employs TRBV7-9 and TRBJ2-7, with TRBD1 matching over 7 bases. Germline loops: CDR1 SEHNR, CDR2 FQNEAQ (reference sequence). The length of the CDR3 is 17 residues. The J segment lost 3 bases and the V segment lost 5 bases, leaving 16 bases of the junction unmatched.